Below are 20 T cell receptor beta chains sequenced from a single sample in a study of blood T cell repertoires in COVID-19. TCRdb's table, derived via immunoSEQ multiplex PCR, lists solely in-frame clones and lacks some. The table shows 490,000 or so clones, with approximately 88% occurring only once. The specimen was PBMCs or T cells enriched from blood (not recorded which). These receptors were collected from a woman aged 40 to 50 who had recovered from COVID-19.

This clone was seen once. The DNA of the CDR3 is TGTGCCAGCAGTTACAGGACAGCGGCCGAGCAGTACTTC. Residues: CASSYRTAAEQYF. The rearrangement joins TRBV6-2 or TRBV6-3 to TRBJ2-7, with D perhaps TRBD1 (6 bases). This CDR3 is built from 13 residues. V lost 2 bases, J lost 6 bases, and 11 bases lay in between. Germline-derived CDR1 and CDR2 are MNHEY and SVGEGT.

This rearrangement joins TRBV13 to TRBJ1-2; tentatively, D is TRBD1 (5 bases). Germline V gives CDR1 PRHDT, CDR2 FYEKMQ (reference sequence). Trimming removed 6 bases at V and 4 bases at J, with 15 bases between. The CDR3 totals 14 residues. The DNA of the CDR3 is TGTGCCAGCAGTCAAGGACACGTCCGCTATGGCTACACCTTC. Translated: CASSQGHVRYGYTF.

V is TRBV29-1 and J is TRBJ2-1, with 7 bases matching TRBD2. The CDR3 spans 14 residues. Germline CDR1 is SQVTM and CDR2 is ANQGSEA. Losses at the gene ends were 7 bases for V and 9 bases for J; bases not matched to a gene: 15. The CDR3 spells CSASLSPGGSEQFF. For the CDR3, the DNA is TGCAGCGCCTCCCTTTCCCCGGGAGGTAGTGAGCAGTTCTTC.

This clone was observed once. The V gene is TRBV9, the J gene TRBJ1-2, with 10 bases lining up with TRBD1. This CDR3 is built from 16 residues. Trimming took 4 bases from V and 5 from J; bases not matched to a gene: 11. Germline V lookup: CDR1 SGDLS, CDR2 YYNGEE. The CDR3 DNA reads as TGTGCCAGCAGCACCTCTTCCGGGACAGGGGCTTATGGCTACACCTTC. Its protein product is CASSTSSGTGAYGYTF.

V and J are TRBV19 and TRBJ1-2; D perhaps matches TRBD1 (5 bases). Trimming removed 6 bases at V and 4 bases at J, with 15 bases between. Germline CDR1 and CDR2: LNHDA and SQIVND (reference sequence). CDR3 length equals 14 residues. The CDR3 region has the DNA TGTGCCAGTAGGCGGGACGGACCCCTCTATGGCTACACCTTC. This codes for CASRRDGPLYGYTF. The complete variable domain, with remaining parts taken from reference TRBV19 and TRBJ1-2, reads DGGITQSPKYLFRKEGQNVTLSCEQNLNHDAMYWYRQDPGQGLRLIYYSQIVNDFQKGDIAEGYSVSREKKESFPLTVTSAQKNPTAFYLCASRRDGPLYGYTFGSGTRLTVV.

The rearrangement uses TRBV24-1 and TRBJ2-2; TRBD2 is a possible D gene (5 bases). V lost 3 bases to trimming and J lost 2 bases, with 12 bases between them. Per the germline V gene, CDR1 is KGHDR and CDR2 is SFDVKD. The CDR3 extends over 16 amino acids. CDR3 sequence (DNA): TGTGCCACCAGTGATACCGGTCGGGGTAACACCGGGGAGCTGTTTTTT. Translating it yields CATSDTGRGNTGELFF.

The CDR3 DNA sequence: TGTGCCTGGAACCCACAGGGGTGGACTGAAGCTTTCTTT. This translates into CAWNPQGWTEAFF. This chain uses TRBV30 with TRBJ1-1, with 7 positions matching TRBD1. Trimming cost V 4 bases and J 5 bases; bases outside gene matches: 7. The CDR3 runs to 13 residues. Germline-derived CDR1 and CDR2 are GTSNPN and SVGIG (reference sequence).

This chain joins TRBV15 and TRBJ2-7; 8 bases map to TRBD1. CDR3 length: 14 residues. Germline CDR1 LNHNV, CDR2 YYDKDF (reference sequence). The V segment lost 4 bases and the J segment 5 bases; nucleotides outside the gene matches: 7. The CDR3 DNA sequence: TGTGCCACCAGCATAGGCAGGGGGCTAAACGAGCAGTACTTC. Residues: CATSIGRGLNEQYF.

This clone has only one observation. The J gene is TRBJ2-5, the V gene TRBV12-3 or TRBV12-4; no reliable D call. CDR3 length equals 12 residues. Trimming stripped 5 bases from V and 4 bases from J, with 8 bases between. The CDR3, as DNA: TGTGCCAGCAGTCTATCGTCAGAGACCCAGTACTTC. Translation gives CASSLSSETQYF.

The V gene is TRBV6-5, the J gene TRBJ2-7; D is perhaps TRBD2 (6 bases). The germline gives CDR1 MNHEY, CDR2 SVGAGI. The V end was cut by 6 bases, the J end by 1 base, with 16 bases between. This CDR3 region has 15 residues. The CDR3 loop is CASSNGWGTSYEQYF. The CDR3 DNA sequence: TGTGCCAGCAGCAACGGGTGGGGGACTTCCTACGAGCAGTACTTC.

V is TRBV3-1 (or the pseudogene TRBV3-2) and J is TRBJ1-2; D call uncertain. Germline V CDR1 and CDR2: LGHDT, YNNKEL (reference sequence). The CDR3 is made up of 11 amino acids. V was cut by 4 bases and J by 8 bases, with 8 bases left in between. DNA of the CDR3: TGTGCCAGCAGCCGCGAGAGGGGCTACACCTTC. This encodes CASSRERGYTF.

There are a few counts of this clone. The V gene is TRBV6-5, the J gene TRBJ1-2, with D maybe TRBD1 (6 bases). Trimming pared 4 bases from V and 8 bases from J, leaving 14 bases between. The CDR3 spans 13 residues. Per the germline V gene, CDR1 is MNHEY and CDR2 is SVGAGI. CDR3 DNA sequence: TGTGCCAGCAGTTCCGACAGGACTCCCGGCTACACCTTC. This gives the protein CASSSDRTPGYTF.

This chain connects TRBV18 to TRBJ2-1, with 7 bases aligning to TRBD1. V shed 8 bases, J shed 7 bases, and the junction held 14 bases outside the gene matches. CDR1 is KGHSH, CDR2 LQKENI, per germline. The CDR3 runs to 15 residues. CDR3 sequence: CASHRGLQETNEQFF. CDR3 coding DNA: TGTGCCAGCCACAGGGGTCTTCAGGAGACTAATGAGCAGTTCTTC.

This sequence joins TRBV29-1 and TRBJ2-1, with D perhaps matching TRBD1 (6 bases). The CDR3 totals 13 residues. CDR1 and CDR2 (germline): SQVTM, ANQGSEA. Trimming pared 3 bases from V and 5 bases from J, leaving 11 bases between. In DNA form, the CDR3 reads TGCAGCGTTGATTGGACAGCGGACAATGAGCAGTTCTTC. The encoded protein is CSVDWTADNEQFF.

CDR3 coding DNA: TGTGCCAGCAGCTTCTATACTGAAGAAGTTTTCTTC. Translating gives CASSFYTEEVFF. This rearrangement joins TRBV7-2 to TRBJ2-1; D unclear. Trimming left V 3 bases short and J 16 bases short, with 16 bases between. The CDR3 runs to 12 residues. Germline loops: CDR1 SGHTA, CDR2 FQGNSA.

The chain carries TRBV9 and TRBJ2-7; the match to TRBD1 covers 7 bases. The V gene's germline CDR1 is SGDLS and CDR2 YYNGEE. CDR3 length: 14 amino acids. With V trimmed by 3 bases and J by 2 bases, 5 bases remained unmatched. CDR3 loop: CASSATGLPYEQYF. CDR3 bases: TGTGCCAGCAGCGCGACAGGGCTACCCTACGAGCAGTACTTC.

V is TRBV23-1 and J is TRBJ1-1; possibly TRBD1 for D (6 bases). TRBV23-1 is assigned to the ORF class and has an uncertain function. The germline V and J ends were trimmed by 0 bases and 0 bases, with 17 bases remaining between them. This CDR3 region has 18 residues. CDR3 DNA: TGCGCCAGCAGTCAATCAGGGGGTGTAACGCATGTGAACACTGAAGCTTTCTTT. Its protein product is CASSQSGGVTHVNTEAFF.

The CDR3 nucleotides are TGTGCCAGCAGTTTCAGGGGCCCAACTAATGAAAAACTGTTTTTT. As protein: CASSFRGPTNEKLFF. This sequence joins TRBV27 and TRBJ1-4; D is perhaps TRBD1 (6 bases). V dropped 3 bases and J dropped 0 bases, with 8 bases sitting between them. Per the germline V gene, CDR1 is MNHEY and CDR2 is SMNVEV (reference sequence). The CDR3 consists of 15 residues.

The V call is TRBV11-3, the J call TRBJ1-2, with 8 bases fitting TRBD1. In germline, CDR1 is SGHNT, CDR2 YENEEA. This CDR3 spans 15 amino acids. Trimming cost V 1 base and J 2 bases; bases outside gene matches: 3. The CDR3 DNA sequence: TGTGCCAGCAGCTTAGCAGGGGGCATAAACTATGGCTACACCTTC. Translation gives CASSLAGGINYGYTF.

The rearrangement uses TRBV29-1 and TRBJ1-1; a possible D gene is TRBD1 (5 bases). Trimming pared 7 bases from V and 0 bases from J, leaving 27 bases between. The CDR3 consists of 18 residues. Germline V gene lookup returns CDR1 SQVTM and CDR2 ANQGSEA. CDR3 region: CSGLGVQGSVIMNTEAFF. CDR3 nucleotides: TGCAGCGGGCTTGGAGTCCAGGGCAGCGTAATCATGAACACTGAAGCTTTCTTT.